This is a list of T cell receptor beta chains from one sample in a study of blood T cell repertoires in COVID-19. Assay: immunoSEQ multiplex PCR; the TCRdb copy retains only in-frame clones and omits some. The repertoire holds over 20,000 clones, with more than 70% as singletons. Sequenced sample: peripheral blood. The receptors come from a human donor in a cohort sampled during active COVID-19. The donor label of this sample is uncertain. Each CDR3 is given without its conserved first and last residue. The D gene is left open where the match is weak.

v_gene: TRBV2; j_gene: TRBJ2-3; d_gene: -; CDR3aa: ASSVAESTDTQY
v_gene: TRBV29-1; j_gene: TRBJ1-1; d_gene: TRBD1; CDR3aa: SGLGQMNTEAF
v_gene: TRBV2; j_gene: TRBJ2-7; d_gene: TRBD1; CDR3aa: ASTISGQGAYEQY
v_gene: TRBV30; j_gene: TRBJ1-5; d_gene: TRBD1; CDR3aa: AWSEGTGDQPQH
v_gene: TRBV29-1; j_gene: TRBJ2-1; d_gene: TRBD2; CDR3aa: SGGRGVSYNEQF
v_gene: TRBV4-2; j_gene: TRBJ2-5; d_gene: -; CDR3aa: ASSRDEGVGRETQY
v_gene: TRBV24-1; j_gene: TRBJ2-1; d_gene: -; CDR3aa: ATSDPTMDEQF
v_gene: TRBV10-2; j_gene: TRBJ2-3; d_gene: TRBD2; CDR3aa: ASSRGGRVTDTQY
v_gene: TRBV11-2; j_gene: TRBJ2-1; d_gene: TRBD1; CDR3aa: ASSSGQGSNEQF
v_gene: TRBV9; j_gene: TRBJ2-3; d_gene: -; CDR3aa: ASSVKPGATDTQY
v_gene: TRBV6-5; j_gene: TRBJ1-4; d_gene: TRBD1; CDR3aa: ASSYSGGGRREKLF
v_gene: TRBV6-2/TRBV6-3; j_gene: TRBJ2-7; d_gene: TRBD1; CDR3aa: ASSLQGATFYEQY
v_gene: TRBV11-3; j_gene: TRBJ1-1; d_gene: -; CDR3aa: ASSLMGRAF
v_gene: TRBV5-1; j_gene: TRBJ1-1; d_gene: -; CDR3aa: ASSLQQSMNTEAF
v_gene: TRBV5-4; j_gene: TRBJ2-5; d_gene: -; CDR3aa: ASSSEAGEETQY
v_gene: TRBV3-1/TRBV3-2; j_gene: TRBJ2-1; d_gene: -; CDR3aa: ASSHPERSSYNEQF
v_gene: TRBV6-5; j_gene: TRBJ1-5; d_gene: -; CDR3aa: ASRVDSTYQPQH
v_gene: TRBV27; j_gene: TRBJ2-7; d_gene: -; CDR3aa: ASSRGSSYEQY
v_gene: TRBV29-1; j_gene: TRBJ1-1; d_gene: -; CDR3aa: SARAGSETEAF
v_gene: TRBV6-6; j_gene: TRBJ1-3; d_gene: -; CDR3aa: ASRSGGSGNTIY
v_gene: TRBV6-2/TRBV6-3; j_gene: TRBJ1-4; d_gene: TRBD1; CDR3aa: ASSSSDRGLNEKLF
v_gene: TRBV19; j_gene: TRBJ1-5; d_gene: -; CDR3aa: ASSIVWTADNQPQH
v_gene: TRBV12-5; j_gene: TRBJ2-7; d_gene: TRBD1; CDR3aa: ASGLAGQGGSYEQY
v_gene: TRBV5-1; j_gene: TRBJ2-1; d_gene: TRBD2; CDR3aa: ASSSGLAGGNNEQF
v_gene: TRBV5-1; j_gene: TRBJ2-2; d_gene: TRBD1; CDR3aa: ASSWAGTGVNTGELF
v_gene: TRBV3-1/TRBV3-2; j_gene: TRBJ1-2; d_gene: TRBD1; CDR3aa: ASSPTGGGYGYT
v_gene: TRBV3-1/TRBV3-2; j_gene: TRBJ1-1; d_gene: TRBD1; CDR3aa: ASSQGTGEAF
v_gene: TRBV5-6; j_gene: TRBJ1-4; d_gene: TRBD1; CDR3aa: ASSSGTGVVEKLF
v_gene: TRBV6-5; j_gene: TRBJ2-2; d_gene: TRBD2; CDR3aa: ASSRSGTNTGELF
v_gene: TRBV3-1/TRBV3-2; j_gene: TRBJ2-1; d_gene: TRBD2; CDR3aa: ASSQVTLAGWDEQF
v_gene: TRBV6-4; j_gene: TRBJ2-2; d_gene: -; CDR3aa: ASSLGETGELF
v_gene: TRBV19; j_gene: TRBJ2-7; d_gene: TRBD2; CDR3aa: ASSIDSAGGYEQY
v_gene: TRBV5-1; j_gene: TRBJ2-3; d_gene: -; CDR3aa: ASSPLGNRGRY
v_gene: TRBV13; j_gene: TRBJ2-7; d_gene: TRBD2; CDR3aa: ASSKGLAGLYEQY
v_gene: TRBV2; j_gene: TRBJ1-1; d_gene: -; CDR3aa: ASSEPTGAF
v_gene: TRBV30; j_gene: TRBJ2-2; d_gene: TRBD2; CDR3aa: AWTSGNTGELF
v_gene: TRBV6-6; j_gene: TRBJ1-2; d_gene: -; CDR3aa: ASSPGRRNYGYT
v_gene: TRBV12-5; j_gene: TRBJ2-7; d_gene: -; CDR3aa: ASAKTASSYEQY
v_gene: TRBV7-6; j_gene: TRBJ2-7; d_gene: TRBD1; CDR3aa: ASSLSGQGSYEQY
v_gene: TRBV6-1; j_gene: TRBJ2-2; d_gene: TRBD2; CDR3aa: ASSESLLAGGSGELF
v_gene: TRBV18; j_gene: TRBJ2-7; d_gene: TRBD1; CDR3aa: ASSPQRSGTGQAEQY
v_gene: TRBV30; j_gene: TRBJ2-1; d_gene: TRBD2; CDR3aa: AWMFGTSGSEPYNEQF
v_gene: TRBV10-3; j_gene: TRBJ1-5; d_gene: -; CDR3aa: AISDRGGNQPQH
v_gene: TRBV19; j_gene: TRBJ2-5; d_gene: -; CDR3aa: ASSQAVGLSQETQY
v_gene: TRBV11-2; j_gene: TRBJ2-7; d_gene: -; CDR3aa: ASSPGNHEQY
v_gene: TRBV2; j_gene: TRBJ1-5; d_gene: TRBD1; CDR3aa: ASSRGTGIIQPQH
v_gene: TRBV5-1; j_gene: TRBJ2-2; d_gene: -; CDR3aa: ASSLTRRGTGELF
v_gene: TRBV24-1; j_gene: TRBJ2-2; d_gene: -; CDR3aa: ATGETGRTGELF
v_gene: TRBV6-5; j_gene: TRBJ1-1; d_gene: -; CDR3aa: ASSTNTEAF
v_gene: TRBV19; j_gene: TRBJ2-4; d_gene: -; CDR3aa: ARPLSGTLKLAKNIQY
v_gene: TRBV28; j_gene: TRBJ2-7; d_gene: TRBD1; CDR3aa: ASSTGTGYYEQY
v_gene: TRBV19; j_gene: TRBJ1-2; d_gene: -; CDR3aa: ASSIQGSNYGYT
v_gene: TRBV11-3; j_gene: TRBJ2-1; d_gene: -; CDR3aa: ASSALFHGRNEQF